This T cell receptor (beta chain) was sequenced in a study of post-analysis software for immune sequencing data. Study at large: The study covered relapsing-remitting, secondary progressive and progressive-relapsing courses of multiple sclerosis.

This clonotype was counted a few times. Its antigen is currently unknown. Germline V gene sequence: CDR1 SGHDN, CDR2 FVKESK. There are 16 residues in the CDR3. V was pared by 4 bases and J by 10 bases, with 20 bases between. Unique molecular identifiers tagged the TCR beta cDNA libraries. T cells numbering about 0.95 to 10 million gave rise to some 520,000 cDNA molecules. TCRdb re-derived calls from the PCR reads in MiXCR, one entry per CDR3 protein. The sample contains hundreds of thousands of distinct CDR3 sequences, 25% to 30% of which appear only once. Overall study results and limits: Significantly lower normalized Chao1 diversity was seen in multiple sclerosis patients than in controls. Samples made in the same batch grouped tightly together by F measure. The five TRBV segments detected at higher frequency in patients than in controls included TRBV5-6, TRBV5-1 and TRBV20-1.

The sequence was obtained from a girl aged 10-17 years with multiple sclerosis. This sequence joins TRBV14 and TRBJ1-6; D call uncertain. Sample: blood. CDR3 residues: CASSLRFGDSGSPLHF. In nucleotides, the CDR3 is TGTGCCAGCAGCCTTCGGTTTGGGGATTCGGGCTCACCCCTCCACTTT.